This is a list of T cell receptor beta chains from one sample in a study of shared clonotypes between healthy human individuals. Data came from immunoSEQ multiplex PCR; TCRdb stores just in-frame clones and leaves some out. The sample records around 2.1 million clones, 93% being singletons. The sample consisted of naive CD8+ T cells from PBMCs. These receptor sequences come from a man aged 18 to 29 in good health. Some clones in this sample may be carry-over from other donors' samples. Both conserved end residues are part of each CDR3. A D gene is named only where the DNA matches it firmly. Not every row has a clone size; where given, it reads once, few, many or a size class.

NA TRBJ1-2 TRBV28 NA CASSLLSGGDYYYGYTF TGTGCCAGCAGTTTGCTCTCCGGGGGGGACTACTACTATGGCTACACCTTC
NA TRBJ2-7 TRBV7-2 NA CASSLGTPSFYEQYF TGTGCCAGCAGCTTAGGTACGCCTAGCTTCTACGAGCAGTACTTC
TRBD2 TRBJ2-7 TRBV5-4 NA CASSLYLAGGHEQYF TGTGCCAGCAGCTTGTATCTAGCGGGAGGTCACGAGCAGTACTTC
NA TRBJ2-3 TRBV5-6 NA CASSPSDWGYTDTQYF TGTGCCAGCAGCCCATCGGATTGGGGGTACACAGATACGCAGTATTTT
NA TRBJ2-1 TRBV2 NA CASSWTIVEAVNEQFF TGTGCCAGCAGTTGGACGATTGTGGAGGCGGTTAATGAGCAGTTCTTC
TRBD2 TRBJ2-1 TRBV5-1 NA CASSLRLAGVVYNEQFF TGCGCCAGCAGCCTCCGCCTAGCGGGAGTGGTTTACAATGAGCAGTTCTTC
NA TRBJ2-1 TRBV27 NA CASSFGGGTPNEQFF TGTGCCAGCAGCTTTGGCGGAGGGACACCAAACGAGCAGTTCTTC
TRBD2 TRBJ2-7 TRBV13 NA CASSSGRANEQYF TGTGCCAGCAGCTCCGGGAGGGCCAACGAGCAGTACTTC
NA TRBJ1-1 TRBV7-9 NA CASSFQPIDSPALNTEAFF TGTGCCAGCAGCTTCCAACCGATAGACAGCCCTGCTTTGAACACTGAAGCTTTCTTT
TRBD2 TRBJ2-1 TRBV19 NA CASSKIIAGGFNEQFF TGTGCCAGTAGTAAAATAATAGCGGGAGGATTCAATGAGCAGTTCTTC
NA TRBJ2-1 TRBV7-2 NA CASTGRYYNEQFF TGTGCCAGCACGGGACGATATTACAATGAGCAGTTCTTC
NA TRBJ2-3 TRBV4-3 NA CASSQEWGQASTDTQYF TGCGCCAGCAGCCAAGAATGGGGGCAGGCCAGCACAGATACGCAGTATTTT
TRBD1 TRBJ1-1 TRBV7-9 NA CASSPRQGGGLNTEAFF TGTGCCAGCAGCCCTCGACAGGGAGGGGGGCTGAACACTGAAGCTTTCTTT
NA TRBJ2-7 TRBV28 NA CASSFEGHLSYEQYF TGTGCCAGCAGTTTTGAGGGACACCTCTCCTACGAGCAGTACTTC
TRBD2 TRBJ2-1 TRBV10-2 NA CASSDSGAYEQFF TGCGCCAGCAGTGACAGCGGGGCTTATGAGCAGTTCTTC
NA TRBJ1-1 TRBV28 NA CASSYRGPTEAFF TGTGCCAGCAGTTACCGGGGGCCCACTGAAGCTTTCTTT
NA TRBJ1-2 TRBV11-1 NA CASSLTELGGYTF TGTGCCAGCAGCCTGACAGAGTTAGGAGGCTACACCTTC
NA TRBJ1-1 TRBV19 few CGTGGWTEAFF TGTGGCACCGGAGGTTGGACTGAAGCTTTCTTT
TRBD1 TRBJ2-7 TRBV11-1 NA CASSYDRVEEQYF TGTGCCAGCAGCTACGACAGGGTGGAGGAGCAGTACTTC
NA TRBJ2-1 TRBV30 NA CAWSGDKGTSSYNEQFF TGTGCCTGGAGTGGGGATAAGGGGACCTCCTCCTACAATGAGCAGTTCTTC
TRBD2 TRBJ2-7 TRBV15 NA CATSRRGLAGNEQYF TGTGCCACCAGCAGGAGGGGACTAGCGGGAAACGAGCAGTACTTC
NA TRBJ1-5 TRBV7-9 NA CASSRVHLPQGHF TGTGCCAGCAGCCGTGTTCATCTGCCTCAGGGCCATTTT
TRBD1 TRBJ1-1 TRBV9 NA CASSQEGARTEAFF TGTGCCAGCAGCCAGGAGGGGGCGCGGACTGAAGCTTTCTTT
NA TRBJ2-7 TRBV5-8 NA CASSLARSRASYEQYF TGTGCCAGCAGCTTGGCGCGGTCCAGGGCCTCCTACGAGCAGTACTTC
TRBD1 TRBJ2-7 TRBV4-2 NA CASSQETGRHYEQYF TGTGCCAGCAGCCAAGAGACAGGGCGGCACTACGAGCAGTACTTC
TRBD2 TRBJ2-1 TRBV5-6 NA CASSSGLAGGPGYNEQFF TGTGCCAGCAGCTCGGGACTAGCGGGAGGGCCGGGTTACAATGAGCAGTTCTTC
NA TRBJ2-7 TRBV18 NA CASSPDTYEQYF TGTGCCAGCTCACCAGATACCTACGAGCAGTACTTC
NA TRBJ1-3 TRBV28 NA CASSPLGGALGNTIYF TGTGCCAGCAGCCCCTTGGGGGGCGCGTTAGGAAACACCATATATTTT
TRBD2 TRBJ2-5 TRBV7-8 NA CASSSVAGRGETQYF TGTGCCAGCAGCTCAGTAGCGGGACGGGGTGAGACCCAGTACTTC
TRBD2 TRBJ2-3 TRBV29-1 NA CSVELGLAGRTDTQYF TGCAGCGTTGAACTCGGGCTAGCGGGACGCACAGATACGCAGTATTTT
TRBD2 TRBJ2-3 TRBV15 NA CATSRQPRTSGSGLDTQYF TGTGCCACCAGCAGACAGCCTCGGACTAGCGGGAGTGGTTTAGATACGCAGTATTTT
NA TRBJ2-3 TRBV4-2 NA CASSQEEVWDTQYF TGTGCCAGCAGCCAAGAAGAAGTCTGGGATACGCAGTATTTT